This entry lists 8 T cell receptor beta chains sequenced from one sample in a study of shared clonotypes between healthy human individuals. Sequencing used immunoSEQ multiplex PCR; TCRdb keeps in-frame clones, though not all of them. Of some 2.1 million clones in the sample, 90% to 95% are singletons; the top ten hold 0.1% to 0.15%. The sequencing sample was made of naive CD4+ T cells sorted from blood. Subset denoted: CD45RA+ positively selected. These receptors were collected from a man younger than 35 in good health.

V usage is TRBV18 and J usage is TRBJ2-1; D is uncertain. Germline V lookup: CDR1 KGHSH, CDR2 LQKENI. The CDR3 is 12 residues long. The V end lost 3 bases, the J end lost 9 bases, and 9 bases lay between the germline ends. The CDR3, as DNA: TGTGCCAGCTCACCCAAAACATTTGAGCAGTTCTTC. Its translation is CASSPKTFEQFF.

J is TRBJ2-1 and V is TRBV7-2, with 8 bases that match TRBD2. Germline CDR1 and CDR2: SGHTA and FQGNSA. V was pared by 2 bases and J by 6 bases, with 9 bases of the junction left unmatched. This CDR3 has 16 residues. CDR3 coding DNA: TGTGCCAGCAGCTTATTCGGTAGCGGGGCTTTCAATGAGCAGTTCTTC. Encoded protein: CASSLFGSGAFNEQFF. Drawing the rest from reference TRBV7-2 and TRBJ2-1, the complete variable domain is GAGVSQSPSNKVTEKGKDVELRCDPISGHTALYWYRQSLGQGLEFLIYFQGNSAPDKSGLPSDRFSAERTGGSVSTLTIQRTQQEDSAVYLCASSLFGSGAFNEQFFGPGTRLTVL.

The chain links TRBV6-5 to TRBJ1-2; D call uncertain. CDR3 size: 13 residues. The V and J ends lost 6 bases and 8 bases respectively, with 16 bases between them. Germline V gives CDR1 MNHEY, CDR2 SVGAGI. CDR3 nucleotide sequence: TGTGCCAGCAGCCTTGGACCCTTGGGGGGCTACACCTTC. Its translation is CASSLGPLGGYTF.

Here the CDR3 DNA reads TGTGCCAGTAACGGCGGACTCAGGACTCCTTCACCCCTCCACTTT. Protein: CASNGGLRTPSPLHF. This chain joins TRBV19 and TRBJ1-6; D is ambiguous. The CDR3 sequence is 15 residues long. Looked up from germline, CDR1 is LNHDA and CDR2 is SQIVND (reference sequence). V was shortened by 7 bases and J by 9 bases, with 19 bases between the two germline ends. Looking up the rest from reference TRBV19 and TRBJ1-6 gives the full variable domain: DGGITQSPKYLFRKEGQNVTLSCEQNLNHDAMYWYRQDPGQGLRLIYYSQIVNDFQKGDIAEGYSVSREKKESFPLTVTSAQKNPTAFYLCASNGGLRTPSPLHFGNGTRLTVT.

The chain couples TRBV5-4 to TRBJ2-5; D might be TRBD1 (5 bases). V lost 0 bases and J lost 3, with 6 bases in between. The CDR3 covers 13 residues. Germline V gives CDR1 SGHNT, CDR2 YYREEE (reference sequence). The CDR3 reads CASSLVGEETQYF. In DNA form, the CDR3 reads TGTGCCAGCAGCTTGGTAGGGGAAGAGACCCAGTACTTC.

The chain joins TRBV4-3 to TRBJ1-1; D gene uncertain. The CDR3 runs 15 residues. The V gene lost 6 bases and the J gene lost 1 base, with 15 bases spanning the gap. The germline CDR1 and CDR2 sequences are LGHNA and YSLEER. CDR3 in amino acids: CASSPPGRRNTEAFF. The CDR3 nucleotides read TGCGCCAGCAGTCCACCAGGACGGAGGAACACTGAAGCTTTCTTT.

With respect to this clone: Within the sample, other DNA sequences also encode this same CDR3. The chain employs TRBV20-1 and TRBJ1-1; D is undetermined. CDR1 is DFQATT and CDR2 is SNEGSKA in the germline V gene (reference sequence). V shed 6 bases and J shed 0 bases, with 5 bases lying between them. This CDR3 comprises 11 residues. The CDR3 sequence is CSATVNTEAFF. DNA of the CDR3: TGCAGTGCCACAGTGAACACTGAAGCTTTCTTT.

This rearrangement joins TRBV30 to TRBJ2-5; possible D gene TRBD1, 6 bases. The ends were cut back, 2 bases at V and 7 bases at J, with 14 bases in the middle. Germline CDR1 GTSNPN, CDR2 SVGIG (reference sequence). The CDR3 runs 13 residues. CDR3 DNA: TGTGCCTGGAGTAATGACAGGTGGGGGACCCAGTACTTC. It codes for CAWSNDRWGTQYF.